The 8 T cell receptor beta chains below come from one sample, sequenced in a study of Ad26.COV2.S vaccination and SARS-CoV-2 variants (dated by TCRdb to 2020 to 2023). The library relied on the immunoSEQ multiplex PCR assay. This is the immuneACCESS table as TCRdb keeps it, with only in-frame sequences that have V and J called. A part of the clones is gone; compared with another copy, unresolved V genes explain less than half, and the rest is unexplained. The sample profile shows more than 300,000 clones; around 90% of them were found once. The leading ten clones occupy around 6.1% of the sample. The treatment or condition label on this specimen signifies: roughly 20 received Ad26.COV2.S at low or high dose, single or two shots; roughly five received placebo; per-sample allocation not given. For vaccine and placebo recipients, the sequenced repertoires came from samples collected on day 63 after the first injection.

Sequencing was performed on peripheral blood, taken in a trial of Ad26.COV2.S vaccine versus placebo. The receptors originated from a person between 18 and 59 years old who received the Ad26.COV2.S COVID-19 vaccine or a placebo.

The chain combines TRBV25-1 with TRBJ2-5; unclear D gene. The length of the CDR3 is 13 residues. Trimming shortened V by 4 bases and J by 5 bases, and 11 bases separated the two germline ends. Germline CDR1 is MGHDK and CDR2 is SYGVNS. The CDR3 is CASSVSGLETQYF. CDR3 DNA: TGTGCCAGCAGTGTCTCAGGTTTGGAGACCCAGTACTTC.

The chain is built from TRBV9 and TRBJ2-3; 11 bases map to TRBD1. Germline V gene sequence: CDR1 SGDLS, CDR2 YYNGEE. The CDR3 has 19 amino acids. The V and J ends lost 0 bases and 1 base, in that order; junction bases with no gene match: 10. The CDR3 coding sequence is TGTGCCAGCAGCGTAGACGCAGGACAGGGGGCTTCCGGCACAGATACGCAGTATTTT. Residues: CASSVDAGQGASGTDTQYF.

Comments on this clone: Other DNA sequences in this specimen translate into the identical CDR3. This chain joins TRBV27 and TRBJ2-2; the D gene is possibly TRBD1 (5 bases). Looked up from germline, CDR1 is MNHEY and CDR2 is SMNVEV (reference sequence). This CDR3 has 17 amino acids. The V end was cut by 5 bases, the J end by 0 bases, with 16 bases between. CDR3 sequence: CASSPRTGLPNTGELFF. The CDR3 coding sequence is TGTGCCAGCAGTCCAAGAACAGGCCTACCGAACACCGGGGAGCTGTTTTTT.

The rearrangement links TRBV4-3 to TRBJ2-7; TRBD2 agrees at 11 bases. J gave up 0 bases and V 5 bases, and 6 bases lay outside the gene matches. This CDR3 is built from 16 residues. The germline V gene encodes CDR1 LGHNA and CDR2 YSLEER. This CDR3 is CASSYGTSGSSYEQYF. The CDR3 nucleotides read TGCGCCAGCAGCTACGGGACTAGCGGCAGCTCCTACGAGCAGTACTTC.

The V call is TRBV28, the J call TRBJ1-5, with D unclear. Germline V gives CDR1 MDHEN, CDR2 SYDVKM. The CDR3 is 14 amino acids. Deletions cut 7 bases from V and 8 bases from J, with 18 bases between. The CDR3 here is CASTPGIRGEPQHF. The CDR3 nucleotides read TGTGCCAGCACCCCCGGGATCAGAGGTGAGCCCCAGCATTTT.

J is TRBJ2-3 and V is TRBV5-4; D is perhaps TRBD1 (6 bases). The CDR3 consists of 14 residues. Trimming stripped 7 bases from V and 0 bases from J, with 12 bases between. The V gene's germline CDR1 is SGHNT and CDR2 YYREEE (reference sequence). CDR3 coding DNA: TGTGCCAGCTTCCAGGGGCTTAGCACAGATACGCAGTATTTT. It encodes CASFQGLSTDTQYF.

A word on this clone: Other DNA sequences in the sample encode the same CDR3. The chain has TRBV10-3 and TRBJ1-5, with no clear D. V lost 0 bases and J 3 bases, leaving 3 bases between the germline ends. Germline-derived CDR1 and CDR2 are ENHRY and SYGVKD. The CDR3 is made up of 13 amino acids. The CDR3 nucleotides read TGTGCCATCAGTGAGTCGGCCAATCAGCCCCAGCATTTT. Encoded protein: CAISESANQPQHF.

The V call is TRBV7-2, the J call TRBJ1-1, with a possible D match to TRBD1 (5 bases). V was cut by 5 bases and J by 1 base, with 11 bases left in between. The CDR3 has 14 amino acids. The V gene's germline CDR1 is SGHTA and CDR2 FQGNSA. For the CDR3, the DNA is TGTGCCAGCAGCCCGGGACCAGGGAACACTGAAGCTTTCTTT. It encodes CASSPGPGNTEAFF.